These 2 T cell receptor beta chains were all obtained from the same sample, sequenced in a study of T cells in localized non-small cell lung cancer. Method: immunoSEQ multiplex PCR; TCRdb's copy keeps in-frame clones and lacks some. The sample carries some 22,000 clones, approximately 84% recorded once. The sequences come from peripheral blood, collected before any cancer treatment. These receptors were taken from a man aged 40 to 69 with stage I lung adenocarcinoma.

The sample holds one count of this clone. This chain joins TRBV27 and TRBJ1-2; possible D gene TRBD1, 5 bases. CDR1 is MNHEY and CDR2 is SMNVEV in the germline V gene (reference sequence). The CDR3 length is 17 residues. Trimming stripped 4 bases from V and 1 base from J, with 19 bases between. The CDR3 sequence: CASSSLGGSILNYGYTF. The CDR3, as DNA: TGTGCCAGCAGTTCCCTGGGGGGGTCAATCCTTAACTATGGCTACACCTTC.

This clone was detected only a few times. The V and J genes are TRBV6-5 and TRBJ1-1; no reliable D call. The CDR3 has 10 residues. V was shortened by 5 bases and J by 11 bases, with 9 bases between the two germline ends. Germline CDR1 MNHEY, CDR2 SVGAGI. The CDR3 sequence: CASSRRAAFF. CDR3 DNA sequence: TGTGCCAGCAGTCGCCGGGCGGCTTTCTTT.